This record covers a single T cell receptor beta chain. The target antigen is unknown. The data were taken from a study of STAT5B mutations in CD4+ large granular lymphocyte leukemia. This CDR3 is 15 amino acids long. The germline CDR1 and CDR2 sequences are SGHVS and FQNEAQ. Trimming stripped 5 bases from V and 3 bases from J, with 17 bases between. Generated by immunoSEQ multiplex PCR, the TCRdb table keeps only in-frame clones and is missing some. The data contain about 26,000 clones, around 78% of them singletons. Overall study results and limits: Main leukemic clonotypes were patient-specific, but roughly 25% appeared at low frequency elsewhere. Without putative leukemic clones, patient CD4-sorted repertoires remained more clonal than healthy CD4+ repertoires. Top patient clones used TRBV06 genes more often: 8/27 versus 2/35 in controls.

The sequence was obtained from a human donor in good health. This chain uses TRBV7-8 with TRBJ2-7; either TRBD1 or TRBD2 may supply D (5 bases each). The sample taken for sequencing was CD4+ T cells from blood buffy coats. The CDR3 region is CASSPALAGSYEQYF. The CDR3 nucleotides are TGTGCCAGCAGCCCGGCCTTGGCAGGGAGCTACGAGCAGTACTTC.